The subject of this entry is one TCR beta chain. The sample originates from a study of TIL therapy for anti-PD-1-resistant metastatic lung cancer. Noted time point: pre-treatment sample, taken before nivolumab and TIL therapy. Adults with stage 4 NSCLC were enrolled in a phase I trial. Per the germline V gene, CDR1 is SNHLY and CDR2 is FYNNEI. V lost 2 bases and J lost 2, with 10 bases in between. This CDR3 region has 14 residues. The libraries were made with immunoSEQ v3. Sequencing depth was around 2.2 million read pairs for survey level, about 5-6.5 million for deep. Using immunoSEQ multiplex PCR, the repertoire was profiled, and TCRdb retains in-frame clones only, with some absent. The table lists more than 35,000 clones, 73% of them singletons, with 4.5% to 6% in the top ten.

The sample was blood, taken at baseline. This TCR was sampled from a person between 30 and 80 years old with non-small cell lung cancer. This rearrangement joins TRBV2 to TRBJ2-7; D not certain. The chain's CDR3 is CASSESSVTYEQYF. CDR3 sequence (DNA): TGTGCCAGCAGTGAATCCAGCGTAACCTACGAGCAGTACTTC.